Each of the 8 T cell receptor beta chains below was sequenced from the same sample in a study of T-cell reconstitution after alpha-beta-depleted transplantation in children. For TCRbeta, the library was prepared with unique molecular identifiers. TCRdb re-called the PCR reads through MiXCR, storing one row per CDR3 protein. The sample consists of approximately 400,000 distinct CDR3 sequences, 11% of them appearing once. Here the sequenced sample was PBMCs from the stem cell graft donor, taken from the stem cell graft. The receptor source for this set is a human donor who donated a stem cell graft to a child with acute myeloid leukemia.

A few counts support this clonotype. CDR3 bases: TGTGCCAGCAGTTTTAGGCGTCTAGCGTTCGATACGCAGTATTTT. Its protein is CASSFRRLAFDTQYF. This chain joins TRBV12-3 or TRBV12-4 and TRBJ2-3; D perhaps matches TRBD2 (6 bases). The V end lost 3 bases, the J end lost 6 bases, and 16 bases lay between the germline ends. The length of the CDR3 is 15 residues.

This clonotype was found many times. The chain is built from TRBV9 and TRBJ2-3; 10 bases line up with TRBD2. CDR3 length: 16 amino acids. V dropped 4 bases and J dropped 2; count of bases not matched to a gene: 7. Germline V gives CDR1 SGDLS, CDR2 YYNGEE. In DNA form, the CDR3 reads TGTGCCAGCAGCCCGCGACTAGCGGGTACCACAGATACGCAGTATTTT. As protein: CASSPRLAGTTDTQYF. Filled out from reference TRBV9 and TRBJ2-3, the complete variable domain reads DSGVTQTPKHLITATGQRVTLRCSPRSGDLSVYWYQQSLDQGLQFLIQYYNGEERAKGNILERFSAQQFPDLHSELNLSSLELGDSALYFCASSPRLAGTTDTQYFGPGTRLTVL.

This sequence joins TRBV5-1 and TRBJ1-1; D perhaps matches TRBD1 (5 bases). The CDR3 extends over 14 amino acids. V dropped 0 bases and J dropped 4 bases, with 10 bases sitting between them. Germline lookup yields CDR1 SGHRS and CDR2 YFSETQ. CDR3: CASSLEPGPTEAFF. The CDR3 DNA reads TGCGCCAGCAGCTTGGAGCCGGGACCCACTGAAGCTTTCTTT.

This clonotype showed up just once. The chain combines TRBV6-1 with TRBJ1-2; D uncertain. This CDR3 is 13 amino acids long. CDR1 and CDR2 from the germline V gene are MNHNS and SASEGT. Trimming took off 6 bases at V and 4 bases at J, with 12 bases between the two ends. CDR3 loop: CASRIMDGYGYTF. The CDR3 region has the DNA TGTGCCAGCAGAATTATGGACGGCTATGGCTACACCTTC.

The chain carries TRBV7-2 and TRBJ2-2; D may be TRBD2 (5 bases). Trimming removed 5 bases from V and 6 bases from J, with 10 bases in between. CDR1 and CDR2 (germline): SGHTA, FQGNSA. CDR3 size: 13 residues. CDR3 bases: TGTGCCAGCAGCATGGACTCGGCCGGGGAGCTGTTTTTT. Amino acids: CASSMDSAGELFF.

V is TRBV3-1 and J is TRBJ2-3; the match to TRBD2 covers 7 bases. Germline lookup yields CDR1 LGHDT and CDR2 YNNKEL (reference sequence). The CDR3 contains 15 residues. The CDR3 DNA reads TGTACCTTCAGTTACGGCGGGAGTCGCACAGATACGCAGTATTTT. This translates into CTFSYGGSRTDTQYF.

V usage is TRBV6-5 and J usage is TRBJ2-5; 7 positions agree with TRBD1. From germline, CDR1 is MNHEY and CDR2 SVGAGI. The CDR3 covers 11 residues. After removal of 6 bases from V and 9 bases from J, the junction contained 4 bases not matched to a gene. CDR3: CASSYQGAQYF. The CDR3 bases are TGTGCCAGCAGCTACCAGGGGGCCCAGTACTTC.

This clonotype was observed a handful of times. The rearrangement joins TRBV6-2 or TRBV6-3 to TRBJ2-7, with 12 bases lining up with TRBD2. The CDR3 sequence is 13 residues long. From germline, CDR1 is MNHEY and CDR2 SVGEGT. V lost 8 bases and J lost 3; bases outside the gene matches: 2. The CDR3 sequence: CASRTSGNYEQYF. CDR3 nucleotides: TGTGCCAGCCGGACTAGCGGGAACTACGAGCAGTACTTC.